The following is a T cell receptor (beta chain) sequence with its context. This record comes from a study of blood T cell repertoires in COVID-19. Study context: Both acute and convalescent COVID-19 samples were obtained from the United States, Italy and Spain. In each case, the material was cDNA or gDNA derived from T cells, B-cell-depleted T cells, or PBMCs.

In the source study's methods: From reference gene primer amplification, estimates of nucleated cell counts were derived. The repertoire was sequenced with immunoSEQ multiplex PCR; TCRdb's copy has only in-frame clones and lacks some. That table furnishes V, J and clone size, whereas the DNA furnished D and trimming. Counted here are a few hundred thousand clones, less than 90% occurring once; the ten biggest clones make up roughly 3%. Donors were grouped by their self-reported clinical history. CDR1 SEHNR and CDR2 FQNEAQ come from the germline V gene (reference sequence). This CDR3 has 17 amino acids. With 6 bases clipped from V and 5 bases from J, the junction kept 15 bases outside the gene matches.

The receptor was derived from a woman aged 25 to 45 who had recovered from COVID-19. Source material: PBMCs or T cells enriched from blood (not recorded which). J is TRBJ1-4 and V is TRBV7-9; 7 bases fit TRBD1. CDR3 region: CASSQGRGAATNEKLFF. CDR3 DNA: TGTGCCAGCAGTCAGGGCAGGGGGGCAGCGACAAATGAAAAACTGTTTTTT. The full variable domain, in which reference TRBV7-9 and TRBJ1-4 provide the parts outside the CDR3, is DTGVSQNPRHKITKRGQNVTFRCDPISEHNRLYWYRQTLGQGPEFLTYFQNEAQLEKSRLLSDRFSAERPKGSFSTLEIQRTEQGDSAMYLCASSQGRGAATNEKLFFGSGTQLSVL.